The clone carrying this TCR beta chain was observed once. The entry originates in a study of blood T cell repertoires in COVID-19. Looking at the study overall: Nucleic acid was either cDNA or gDNA, and it came from T cells, B-cell-depleted T cells, or PBMCs.

The V end lost 11 bases, the J end lost 0 bases, and 14 bases lay between the germline ends. This CDR3 has 15 residues. Germline loops: CDR1 SNHLY, CDR2 FYNNEI. Profiled with immunoSEQ multiplex PCR; TCRdb holds only in-frame clones, not every one. Here the sample spans 70,000 to 80,000 clones, 86% being singletons. The chain is built from TRBV2 and TRBJ1-6; TRBD1 is a possible D gene (6 bases). Specimen: peripheral blood. This sequence originates from an elderly man in a cohort sampled during active COVID-19. The CDR3 reads CALRGGASYNSPLHF. The CDR3 nucleotides read TGTGCCCTTAGAGGGGGTGCCTCCTATAATTCACCCCTCCACTTT. Full variable domain (missing parts from reference TRBV2 and TRBJ1-6): EPEVTQTPSHQVTQMGQEVILRCVPISNHLYFYWYRQILGQKVEFLVSFYNNEISEKSEIFDDQFSVERPDGSNFTLKIRSTKLEDSAMYFCALRGGASYNSPLHFGNGTRLTVT.